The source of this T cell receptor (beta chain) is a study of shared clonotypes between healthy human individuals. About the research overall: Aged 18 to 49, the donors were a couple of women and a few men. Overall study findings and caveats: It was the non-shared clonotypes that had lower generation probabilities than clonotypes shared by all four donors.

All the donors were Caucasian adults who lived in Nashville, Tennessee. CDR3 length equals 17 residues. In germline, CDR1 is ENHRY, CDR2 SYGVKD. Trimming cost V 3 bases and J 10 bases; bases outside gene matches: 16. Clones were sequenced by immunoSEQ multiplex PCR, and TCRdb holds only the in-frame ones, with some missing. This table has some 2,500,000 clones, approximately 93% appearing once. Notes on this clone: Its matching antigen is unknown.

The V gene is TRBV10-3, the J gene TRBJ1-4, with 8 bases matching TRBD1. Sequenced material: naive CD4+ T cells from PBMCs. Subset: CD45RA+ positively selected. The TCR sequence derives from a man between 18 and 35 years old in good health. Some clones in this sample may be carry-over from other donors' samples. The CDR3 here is CAISDHPQGAFFGKLFF. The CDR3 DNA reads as TGTGCCATCAGTGATCATCCCCAGGGGGCATTCTTCGGAAAACTGTTTTTT.